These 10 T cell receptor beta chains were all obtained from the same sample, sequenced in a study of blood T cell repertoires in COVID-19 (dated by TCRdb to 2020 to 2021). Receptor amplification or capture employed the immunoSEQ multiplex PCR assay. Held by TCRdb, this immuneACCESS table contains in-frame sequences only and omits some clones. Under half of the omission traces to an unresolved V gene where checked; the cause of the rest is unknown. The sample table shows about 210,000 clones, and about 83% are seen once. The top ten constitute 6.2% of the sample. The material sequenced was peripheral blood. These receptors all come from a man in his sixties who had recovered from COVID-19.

Here the CDR3 DNA reads TGTGCCAGCCAGAAGCCAGGGACAAGGCGTCAGCCCCAGCATTTT. Translation: CASQKPGTRRQPQHF. The chain combines TRBV6-5 with TRBJ1-5; TRBD1 is a possible D gene (6 bases). The germline gives CDR1 MNHEY, CDR2 SVGAGI. This CDR3 spans 15 amino acids. The ends were cut back, 8 bases at V and 6 bases at J, with 20 bases in the middle.

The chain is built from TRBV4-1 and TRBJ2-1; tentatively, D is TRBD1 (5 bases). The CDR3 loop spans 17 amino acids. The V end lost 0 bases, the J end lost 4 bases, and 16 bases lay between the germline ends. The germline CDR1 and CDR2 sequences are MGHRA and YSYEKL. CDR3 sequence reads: CASSQDRTGGVYNEQFF. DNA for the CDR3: TGCGCCAGCAGCCAAGATAGAACAGGCGGAGTATACAATGAGCAGTTCTTC.

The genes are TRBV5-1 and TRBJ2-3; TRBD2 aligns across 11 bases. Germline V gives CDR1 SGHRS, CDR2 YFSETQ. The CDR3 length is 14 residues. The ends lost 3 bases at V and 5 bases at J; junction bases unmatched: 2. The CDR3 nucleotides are TGCGCCAGCAGCTCGGGACTAGCGGAAGATACGCAGTATTTT. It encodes CASSSGLAEDTQYF.

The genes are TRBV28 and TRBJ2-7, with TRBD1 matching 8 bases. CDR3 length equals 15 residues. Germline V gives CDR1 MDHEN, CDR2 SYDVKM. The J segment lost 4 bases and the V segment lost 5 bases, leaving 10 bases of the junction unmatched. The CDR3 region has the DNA TGTGCCAGCAGTACCCTTCCAGGGGGCGGTTACGAGCAGTACTTC. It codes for CASSTLPGGGYEQYF.

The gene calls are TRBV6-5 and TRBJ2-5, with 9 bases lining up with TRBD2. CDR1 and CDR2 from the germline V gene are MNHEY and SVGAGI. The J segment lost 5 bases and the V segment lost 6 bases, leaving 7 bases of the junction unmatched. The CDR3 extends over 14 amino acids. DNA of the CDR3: TGTGCCAGCAGCTACCTAGCGGGAAGGGAGACCCAGTACTTC. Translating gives CASSYLAGRETQYF.

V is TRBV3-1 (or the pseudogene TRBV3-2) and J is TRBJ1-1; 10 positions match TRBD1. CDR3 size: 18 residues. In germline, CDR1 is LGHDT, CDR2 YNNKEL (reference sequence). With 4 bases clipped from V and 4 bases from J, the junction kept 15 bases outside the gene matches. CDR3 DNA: TGTGCCAGCAGCCTACGGACCCGGGACAGGGGCCAACCCACTGAAGCTTTCTTT. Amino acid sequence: CASSLRTRDRGQPTEAFF.

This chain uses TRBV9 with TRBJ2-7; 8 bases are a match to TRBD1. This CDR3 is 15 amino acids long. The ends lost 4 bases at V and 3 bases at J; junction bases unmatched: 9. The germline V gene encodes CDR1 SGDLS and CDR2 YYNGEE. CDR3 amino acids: CASSKRQGTGYEQYF. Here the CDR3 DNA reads TGTGCCAGCAGCAAACGACAGGGGACGGGCTACGAGCAGTACTTC.

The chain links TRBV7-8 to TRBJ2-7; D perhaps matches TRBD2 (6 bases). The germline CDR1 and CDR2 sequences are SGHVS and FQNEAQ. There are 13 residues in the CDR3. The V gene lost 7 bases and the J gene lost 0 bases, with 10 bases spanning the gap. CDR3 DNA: TGTGCCAGCATAGGAGGGGTCTCCTACGAGCAGTACTTC. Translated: CASIGGVSYEQYF.

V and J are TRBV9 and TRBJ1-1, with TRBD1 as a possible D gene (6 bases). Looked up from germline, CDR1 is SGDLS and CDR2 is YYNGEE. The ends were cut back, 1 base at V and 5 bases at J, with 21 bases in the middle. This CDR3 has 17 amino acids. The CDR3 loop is CASSVLSGIRGLTEAFF. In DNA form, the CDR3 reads TGTGCCAGCAGCGTACTTTCCGGGATCAGGGGTCTGACTGAAGCTTTCTTT.

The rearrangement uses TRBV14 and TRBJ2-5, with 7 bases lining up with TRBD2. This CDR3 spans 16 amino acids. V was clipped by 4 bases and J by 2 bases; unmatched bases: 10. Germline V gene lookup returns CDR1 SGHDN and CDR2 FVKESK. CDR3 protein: CASSLLGRGRQETQYF. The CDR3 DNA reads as TGTGCCAGCAGCCTCTTGGGGAGGGGTAGACAAGAGACCCAGTACTTC.